One sample yielded the 30 T cell receptor beta chains listed below, sequenced in a study of control samples from healthy donors and cancer patients. Profiling relied on immunoSEQ multiplex PCR, and the TCRdb table lists in-frame clones only, not all of them. The sample has approximately 100,000 clones; less than 85% are singletons. The source material was PBMCs. These receptors all come from a man in his 70s with lung cancer.

This clone was seen a few times. The rearrangement joins TRBV6-2 or TRBV6-3 to TRBJ1-1, with D possibly TRBD1 on 5 matching bases. The CDR3 length is 14 residues. V lost 4 bases and J 0 bases, leaving 9 bases between the germline ends. CDR1 and CDR2 from the germline V gene are MNHEY and SVGEGT. The CDR3 DNA reads as TGTGCCAGCAGTTGGGGCAGCTTGAACACTGAAGCTTTCTTT. Encoded protein: CASSWGSLNTEAFF.

The chain links TRBV3-1 (or the pseudogene TRBV3-2) to TRBJ1-3; D call uncertain. The CDR3 sequence is 15 residues long. Germline-derived CDR1 and CDR2 are LGHDT and YNNKEL (reference sequence). The V and J ends lost 4 bases and 0 bases respectively, with 10 bases between them. In DNA form, the CDR3 reads TGTGCCAGCAGCCCCGGACTGATCTCTGGAAACACCATATATTTT. Its translation is CASSPGLISGNTIYF.

The chain links TRBV19 to TRBJ1-4, with D tentatively TRBD1 (5 bases). Germline CDR1 is LNHDA and CDR2 is SQIVND (reference sequence). The CDR3 runs 13 residues. Trimming left V 5 bases short and J 5 bases short, with 9 bases between. CDR3 residues: CASSPTVNEKLFF. The DNA of the CDR3 is TGTGCCAGTAGTCCGACAGTAAATGAAAAACTGTTTTTT.

J is TRBJ2-4 and V is TRBV7-2; D gene uncertain. The CDR3 runs to 14 residues. Germline CDR1 and CDR2: SGHTA and FQGNSA. V lost 2 bases to trimming and J lost 1 base, with 6 bases between them. CDR3 protein: CASSLSQAKNIQYF. CDR3 DNA sequence: TGTGCCAGCAGCTTAAGCCAGGCCAAAAACATTCAGTACTTC.

The chain has TRBV6-5 and TRBJ2-3, with 10 bases matching TRBD1. CDR1 is MNHEY, CDR2 SVGAGI, per germline. The CDR3 length is 15 residues. The trim removed 2 bases at V and 4 bases at J, leaving 3 bases unmatched. The CDR3 sequence: CASSYTGTGADTQYF. For the CDR3, the DNA is TGTGCCAGCAGTTACACAGGGACAGGGGCAGATACGCAGTATTTT.

This chain connects TRBV7-2 to TRBJ1-6; D uncertain. This CDR3 is 18 amino acids long. Germline CDR1 SGHTA, CDR2 FQGNSA. V lost 1 base to trimming and J lost 0 bases, with 13 bases between them. The CDR3: CASSLVSTGSSYNSPLHF. The DNA for the CDR3 is TGTGCCAGCAGCTTAGTATCGACGGGGAGCTCCTATAATTCACCCCTCCACTTT.

The J gene is TRBJ2-1, the V gene TRBV11-3; maybe TRBD1 (6 bases). V was cut by 5 bases and J by 6 bases, with 14 bases left in between. This CDR3 has 14 residues. Germline CDR1 SGHNT, CDR2 YENEEA. The CDR3 is CASSRGGRGNEQFF. CDR3 in DNA: TGTGCCAGCAGCCGGGGCGGCAGGGGCAATGAGCAGTTCTTC.

The chain combines TRBV19 with TRBJ2-2; TRBD2 agrees at 11 bases. Germline V gene lookup returns CDR1 LNHDA and CDR2 SQIVND (reference sequence). The CDR3 consists of 15 residues. V lost 6 bases, J lost 4 bases, and 4 bases stayed unmatched. The CDR3 nucleotides are TGTGCCAGTAGGCAGACTAGCGGGACCACCGGGGAGCTGTTTTTT. Translation gives CASRQTSGTTGELFF.

The genes are TRBV11-2 and TRBJ1-6, with D hard to call. Per the germline V gene, CDR1 is SGHAT and CDR2 is FQNNGV. The ends were cut back, 0 bases at V and 7 bases at J, with 4 bases in the middle. CDR3 length: 13 residues. In DNA form, the CDR3 reads TGTGCCAGCAGCTTAGATATGAATTCACCCCTCCACTTT. Its translation is CASSLDMNSPLHF.

The chain combines TRBV2 with TRBJ2-2; D is perhaps TRBD1 or TRBD2 (5 bases each). The CDR3 length is 15 residues. The germline V gene has CDR1 SNHLY and CDR2 FYNNEI. The V and J ends lost 6 bases and 7 bases respectively, with 18 bases between them. The chain's CDR3 is CASRPSGPLGGELFF. The CDR3 region has the DNA TGTGCCAGCAGGCCGTCGGGACCCCTGGGCGGGGAGCTGTTTTTT.

This chain links TRBV5-1 with TRBJ2-1; 8 nucleotides match TRBD2. This CDR3 spans 16 amino acids. J gave up 0 bases and V 4 bases, and 6 bases lay outside the gene matches. Germline values: CDR1 SGHRS, CDR2 YFSETQ. The CDR3 DNA reads as TGCGCCAGCAGCCAGCTAGCGGGTACCTCCTACAATGAGCAGTTCTTC. Translated, it gives CASSQLAGTSYNEQFF.

The rearrangement uses TRBV6-5 and TRBJ1-2, with D unclear. Germline CDR1 is MNHEY and CDR2 is SVGAGI. The CDR3 runs 14 residues. Trimming took 6 bases from V and 2 from J, leaving 13 bases between them. For the CDR3, the DNA is TGTGCCAGCAGCCTAAATCTGGGGAACTATGGCTACACCTTC. This sequence encodes CASSLNLGNYGYTF.

In its sample, this clone was seen once. The chain joins TRBV3-1 (or the pseudogene TRBV3-2) to TRBJ2-7; TRBD1 matches at 12 bases. V shed 2 bases and J 8 bases; nucleotides not matched to a gene: 7. CDR3 length equals 15 residues. The germline gives CDR1 LGHDT, CDR2 YNNKEL (reference sequence). The CDR3 loop is CASSQPGTGGSKQYF. The CDR3, as DNA: TGTGCCAGCAGCCAACCCGGGACAGGGGGCTCTAAGCAGTACTTC.

This clone was recorded once. The chain uses TRBV6-1 and TRBJ1-4; D gene ambiguous. The CDR3 covers 18 residues. Trimming removed 2 bases at V and 5 bases at J, with 21 bases between. Germline V gives CDR1 MNHNS, CDR2 SASEGT. The CDR3 here is CASSERPSRGRVNEKLFF. The CDR3 nucleotides are TGTGCCAGCAGTGAAAGGCCCAGCCGAGGCCGCGTCAATGAAAAACTGTTTTTT.

This chain connects TRBV7-3 to TRBJ2-5; a weak D match, TRBD2 (6 bases). V dropped 3 bases and J dropped 5 bases, with 16 bases sitting between them. From germline, CDR1 is SGHTA and CDR2 FQGTGA. The length of the CDR3 is 15 residues. The CDR3 DNA follows: TGTGCCAGCAGCTTTGACTACGGGAGTCGGGAGACCCAGTACTTC. It yields the protein CASSFDYGSRETQYF.

V usage is TRBV6-5 and J usage is TRBJ2-2; 7 bases are shared with TRBD2. The germline V gene has CDR1 MNHEY and CDR2 SVGAGI. The CDR3 runs to 13 residues. With V trimmed by 7 bases and J by 5 bases, 4 bases remained unmatched. The CDR3 region is CASKNGGTGELFF. The CDR3 coding sequence is TGTGCCAGCAAGAACGGGGGGACCGGGGAGCTGTTTTTT.

The CDR3 DNA reads as TGTGCCAGCAGTGAAGTTCGACAGGGCGGGGAGACCCAGTACTTC. As protein: CASSEVRQGGETQYF. The chain has TRBV2 and TRBJ2-5, with 7 bases that match TRBD1. Trimming removed 1 base from V and 5 bases from J; junction bases left unmatched: 7. Germline V gene data show CDR1 as SNHLY and CDR2 as FYNNEI. CDR3 length equals 15 residues. Variable domain in full (rest from reference TRBV2 and TRBJ2-5): EPEVTQTPSHQVTQMGQEVILRCVPISNHLYFYWYRQILGQKVEFLVSFYNNEISEKSEIFDDQFSVERPDGSNFTLKIRSTKLEDSAMYFCASSEVRQGGETQYFGPGTRLLVL.

The chain carries TRBV18 and TRBJ2-7; no clear D gene. Germline CDR1 KGHSH, CDR2 LQKENI. V was cut by 3 bases and J by 0 bases, with 12 bases left in between. The CDR3 is made up of 15 amino acids. Here the CDR3 reads CASSPGATVSYEQYF. The DNA for the CDR3 is TGTGCCAGCTCACCCGGCGCCACGGTCTCCTACGAGCAGTACTTC. The whole variable domain, remainder taken from reference TRBV18 and TRBJ2-7, is NAGVMQNPRHLVRRRGQEARLRCSPMKGHSHVYWYRQLPEEGLKFMVYLQKENIIDESGMPKERFSAEFPKEGPSILRIQQVVRGDSAAYFCASSPGATVSYEQYFGPGTRLTVT.

The J gene is TRBJ1-1, the V gene TRBV5-5; the match to TRBD1 covers 9 bases. The CDR3 is 16 amino acids. CDR1 is SGHKS and CDR2 is YYEKEE in the germline V gene (reference sequence). Trimming removed 2 bases from V and 4 bases from J; junction bases left unmatched: 9. The CDR3 DNA sequence: TGTGCCAGCAGCTTACAGGGGGCGGACTTGTCCACTGAAGCTTTCTTT. This codes for CASSLQGADLSTEAFF.

V and J are TRBV5-1 and TRBJ2-7; maybe TRBD2 (5 bases). The germline V gene encodes CDR1 SGHRS and CDR2 YFSETQ. The CDR3 is 13 residues long. V was cut by 2 bases and J by 3 bases, with 9 bases left in between. CDR3 in DNA: TGCGCCAGCAGCTTCGACCGGGGCTACGAGCAGTACTTC. Translation gives CASSFDRGYEQYF. The full variable domain, completed using reference TRBV5-1 and TRBJ2-7, is KAGVTQTPRYLIKTRGQQVTLSCSPISGHRSVSWYQQTPGQGLQFLFEYFSETQRNKGNFPGRFSGRQFSNSRSEMNVSTLELGDSALYLCASSFDRGYEQYFGPGTRLTVT.

The chain employs TRBV18 and TRBJ2-2; D remains ambiguous. The germline gives CDR1 KGHSH, CDR2 LQKENI. V was pared by 1 base and J by 6 bases, with 3 bases between. CDR3 length: 12 amino acids. CDR3 in DNA: TGTGCCAGCTCACCACAGGCCGGGGAGCTGTTTTTT. Translating it yields CASSPQAGELFF.

This chain uses TRBV9 with TRBJ2-7; the D gene is possibly TRBD1 (6 bases). The germline CDR1 and CDR2 sequences are SGDLS and YYNGEE. CDR3 size: 14 residues. Trimming pared 3 bases from V and 3 bases from J, leaving 13 bases between. CDR3 in DNA: TGTGCCAGCAGCGGATTACAGGGAAACTACGAGCAGTACTTC. Amino acid sequence: CASSGLQGNYEQYF.

The chain uses TRBV18 and TRBJ1-1; a possible D gene is TRBD1 (6 bases). Trimming removed 0 bases from V and 0 bases from J, with 11 bases in between. Germline V gene lookup returns CDR1 KGHSH and CDR2 LQKENI. There are 16 residues in the CDR3. The CDR3 reads CASSPPTGFMNTEAFF. For the CDR3, the DNA is TGTGCCAGCTCACCACCGACAGGATTCATGAACACTGAAGCTTTCTTT.

The V gene is TRBV4-1, the J gene TRBJ1-5; no firm D call. This CDR3 comprises 15 residues. The ends were cut back, 0 bases at V and 4 bases at J, with 10 bases in the middle. Germline CDR1 and CDR2: MGHRA and YSYEKL. The CDR3 nucleotides read TGCGCCAGCAGCCAAGATTCGGGGAGAAATCAGCCCCAGCATTTT. Translating it yields CASSQDSGRNQPQHF.

The rearrangement uses TRBV11-3 and TRBJ1-5; D gene ambiguous. Trimming removed 5 bases from V and 3 bases from J, with 14 bases in between. In germline, CDR1 is SGHNT, CDR2 YENEEA. The CDR3 is 15 residues long. For the CDR3, the DNA is TGTGCCAGCAGCATAGGGAGGTTGGACAATCAGCCCCAGCATTTT. Protein: CASSIGRLDNQPQHF. Full variable domain (remainder filled in from reference TRBV11-3 and TRBJ1-5): EAGVVQSPRYKIIEKKQPVAFWCNPISGHNTLYWYLQNLGQGPELLIRYENEEAVDDSQLPKDRFSAERLKGVDSTLKIQPAELGDSAVYLCASSIGRLDNQPQHFGDGTRLSIL.

The V and J genes are TRBV29-1 and TRBJ2-3; possible D gene TRBD2, 5 bases. This CDR3 is 14 amino acids long. CDR1 and CDR2 from the germline V gene are SQVTM and ANQGSEA. The V end lost 3 bases, the J end lost 4 bases, and 14 bases lay between the germline ends. DNA of the CDR3: TGCAGCGTTGACAACCCCCGGGGTGCAGATACGCAGTATTTT. It encodes CSVDNPRGADTQYF.

The J gene is TRBJ1-3, the V gene TRBV29-1; TRBD1 matches at 11 bases. J lost 3 bases, V lost 4 bases, and 8 bases had no gene match. Per germline, CDR1 SQVTM and CDR2 ANQGSEA. The CDR3 is made up of 16 amino acids. The CDR3 sequence is CSVAGGTGGGGNTIYF. DNA for the CDR3: TGCAGCGTTGCCGGAGGGACAGGGGGAGGTGGAAACACCATATATTTT.

The rearrangement links TRBV2 to TRBJ1-5, with 7 bases aligning to TRBD1. Germline V gene data show CDR1 as SNHLY and CDR2 as FYNNEI. J gave up 0 bases and V 6 bases, and 8 bases lay outside the gene matches. The CDR3 has 16 residues. The CDR3 is CASRGSGTVSNQPQHF. In DNA form, the CDR3 reads TGTGCCAGCAGGGGTTCCGGGACAGTTAGCAATCAGCCCCAGCATTTT.

The V call is TRBV10-3, the J call TRBJ1-2, with 7 bases matching TRBD1. Germline V gene data show CDR1 as ENHRY and CDR2 as SYGVKD. The CDR3 covers 14 residues. The junction had 7 bases not matched to a gene; V was cut back by 3 bases and J by 6 bases. CDR3 bases: TGTGCCATCAGTGATTTTAAGGGGGCGGATGGCTACACCTTC. Translating it yields CAISDFKGADGYTF.

The chain recombines TRBV30 with TRBJ2-2, with D possibly matching TRBD1 (5 bases). V was clipped by 0 bases and J by 6 bases, with 17 bases between them. Germline V gene data show CDR1 as GTSNPN and CDR2 as SVGIG (reference sequence). This CDR3 region has 16 residues. Here the CDR3 reads CAWSVLFRQGSGELFF. CDR3 DNA sequence: TGTGCCTGGAGTGTACTTTTCAGGCAGGGATCCGGGGAGCTGTTTTTT.